What follows are 10 T cell receptor beta chains derived from one specimen sequenced in a study of beta chain features in type 1 diabetes. Which antigens these TCRs recognize remains unknown. The authors reverse transcribed all of the isolated RNA, so sequencing captured expressed TCRB transcripts. Using immunoSEQ multiplex PCR, the repertoire was profiled, and TCRdb retains in-frame clones only, with some absent. Of 300,000 to 450,000 clones in the sample, 8.5% to 10% were seen once. Study-level findings and limits: Type 1 diabetes patients showed a moderate but significant shortening of TCRB CDR3s in all four CD4+ subsets.

Sequencing was performed on central memory CD4+ T cells from blood. The receptor set was obtained from a young man with type 1 diabetes.

V gene TRBV5-1 combines with J gene TRBJ2-1; D might be TRBD1 (5 bases). Germline V gene lookup returns CDR1 SGHRS and CDR2 YFSETQ. The CDR3 has 16 residues. V was pared by 4 bases and J by 6 bases, with 20 bases between. The CDR3 reads CASSLMGPGQGNEQFF. For the CDR3, the DNA is TGCGCCAGCAGCCTTATGGGGCCTGGGCAGGGCAATGAGCAGTTCTTC.

This chain connects TRBV5-1 to TRBJ1-2; D call uncertain. Germline assignment: CDR1 SGHRS and CDR2 YFSETQ. The V gene lost 0 bases and the J gene lost 2 bases, with 11 bases spanning the gap. This CDR3 has 15 amino acids. In nucleotides, the CDR3 is TGCGCCAGCAGCTTGGATTACGGCAGAAACTATGGCTACACCTTC. It specifies CASSLDYGRNYGYTF.

The chain carries TRBV19 and TRBJ2-7; D perhaps matches TRBD1 (6 bases). In germline, CDR1 is LNHDA, CDR2 SQIVND (reference sequence). This CDR3 contains 15 residues. The ends were cut back, 5 bases at V and 1 base at J, with 15 bases in the middle. Here the CDR3 reads CASSSPGRGSYEQYF. The CDR3, as DNA: TGTGCCAGTAGTTCCCCAGGCAGGGGATCCTACGAGCAGTACTTC.

This clone turned up a few times. J is TRBJ2-5 and V is TRBV5-1; 7 bases map to TRBD2. Looked up from germline, CDR1 is SGHRS and CDR2 is YFSETQ. With V trimmed by 6 bases and J by 5 bases, 7 bases remained unmatched. The CDR3 is 13 amino acids. Written as DNA, the CDR3 is TGCGCCAGCAACGGGGAGGGAGCGGAGACCCAGTACTTC. Its translation is CASNGEGAETQYF.

In its sample, this clone was seen many times. The CDR3 reads CASSAGSSMNTEAFF. DNA of the CDR3: TGTGCCAGCAGCGCCGGAAGCAGCATGAACACTGAAGCTTTCTTT. This chain uses TRBV5-4 with TRBJ1-1; D is undetermined. The germline V gene has CDR1 SGHNT and CDR2 YYREEE (reference sequence). V lost 4 bases, J lost 0 bases, and 13 bases lay in between. The CDR3 is 15 residues long.

This clone was observed a handful of times. V usage is TRBV2 and J usage is TRBJ1-1; no reliable D call. The CDR3 spans 13 residues. Germline V gives CDR1 SNHLY, CDR2 FYNNEI. With 9 bases removed from V and 4 bases from J, the gap between germline ends came to 15 bases. This CDR3 is CASGRVAATEAFF. The CDR3 bases are TGTGCCAGTGGGAGGGTGGCGGCCACTGAAGCTTTCTTT. Supplemented by reference TRBV2 and TRBJ1-1, the full variable domain reads EPEVTQTPSHQVTQMGQEVILRCVPISNHLYFYWYRQILGQKVEFLVSFYNNEISEKSEIFDDQFSVERPDGSNFTLKIRSTKLEDSAMYFCASGRVAATEAFFGQGTRLTVV.

This clone was observed a handful of times. This chain links TRBV30 with TRBJ2-3, with D hard to call. Per germline, CDR1 GTSNPN and CDR2 SVGIG (reference sequence). The CDR3 is made up of 11 amino acids. V was pared by 1 base and J by 6 bases, with 5 bases between. CDR3: CAWSAWDTQYF. CDR3 in DNA: TGTGCCTGGAGTGCCTGGGATACGCAGTATTTT.

This clone was counted a few times. The J gene is TRBJ1-1, the V gene TRBV5-1; D ambiguous. The V end was cut by 4 bases, the J end by 1 base, with 8 bases between. CDR3 length: 13 residues. In germline, CDR1 is SGHRS, CDR2 YFSETQ. The CDR3, as DNA: TGCGCCAGCAGCAAGCAACGGAACACTGAAGCTTTCTTT. Its translation: CASSKQRNTEAFF.

This rearrangement joins TRBV28 to TRBJ1-3, with a weak D call TRBD1 (6 bases). Germline V CDR1 and CDR2: MDHEN, SYDVKM. The CDR3 contains 14 residues. V was cut by 5 bases and J by 2 bases, with 10 bases left in between. In DNA, the CDR3 is TGTGCCAGCAGTCCCACAGGGACTGGAAACACCATATATTTT. Its translation: CASSPTGTGNTIYF.

A few counts support this clone. CDR3 nucleotide sequence: TGTGCCACCGCGGGGCGAGTTGATGAAAAACTGTTTTTT. Residues: CATAGRVDEKLFF. This sequence joins TRBV15 and TRBJ1-4; the D gene is possibly TRBD1 (5 bases). The CDR3 runs to 13 residues. CDR1 LNHNV and CDR2 YYDKDF come from the germline V gene (reference sequence). The V gene lost 8 bases and the J gene lost 6 bases, with 13 bases spanning the gap.